This TCR beta chain appears in the sequencing data of a study of vaccination effects on CD4 cells after COVID-19. Across the whole study: Post-vaccine draws lagged the second dose by a median of 72 days. Findings of the study overall: Marked clonal contraction of infection- and vaccine-induced clones was seen late after vaccination. Few convalescent patients were included, and no early post-infection timepoints were sampled.

Concerning this clone: What it recognizes is unknown.

Cultured cells yielded isolated CD4+ T cells after less than 11 days. Each participant was administered two doses of either the BNT162b2 or the mRNA-1273 vaccine. The vaccine recipients had no prior SARS-CoV-2 infection, with negative nucleocapsid antibodies. The germline CDR1 and CDR2 sequences are SGHKS and YYEKEE (reference sequence). V was shortened by 0 bases and J by 0 bases, with 19 bases between the two germline ends. The CDR3 totals 19 residues. The table came from immunoSEQ multiplex PCR; TCRdb's copy has only in-frame clones and leaves some out. The sample yields tens of thousands of clones, 65% to 80% seen once.

This clonotype originated in a human donor who received a COVID-19 vaccine. The chain joins TRBV5-5 to TRBJ1-3; D is uncertain. This specimen was CD4+ T cells from PBMCs cultured without peptide, taken after COVID-19 vaccination. CDR3 DNA sequence: TGTGCCAGCAGCTTGGTGCCACAGACGGTCGACACCTCTGGAAACACCATATATTTT. Translation: CASSLVPQTVDTSGNTIYF.